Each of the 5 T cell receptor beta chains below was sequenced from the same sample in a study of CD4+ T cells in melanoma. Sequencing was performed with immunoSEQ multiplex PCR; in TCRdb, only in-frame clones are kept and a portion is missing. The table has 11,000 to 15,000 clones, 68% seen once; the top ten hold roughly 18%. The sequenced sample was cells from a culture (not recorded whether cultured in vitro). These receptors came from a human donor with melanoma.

The chain's CDR3 is CASSPGGGAGDTQYF. The CDR3 DNA reads TGCGCCAGCAGCCCCGGCGGGGGGGCAGGAGATACGCAGTATTTT. The V gene is TRBV5-1, the J gene TRBJ2-3, with TRBD2 matching 9 bases. CDR1 and CDR2 (germline): SGHRS, YFSETQ. With V trimmed by 4 bases and J by 5 bases, 8 bases remained unmatched. This CDR3 is 15 amino acids long. The full variable domain, rest sourced from reference TRBV5-1 and TRBJ2-3, is KAGVTQTPRYLIKTRGQQVTLSCSPISGHRSVSWYQQTPGQGLQFLFEYFSETQRNKGNFPGRFSGRQFSNSRSEMNVSTLELGDSALYLCASSPGGGAGDTQYFGPGTRLTVL.

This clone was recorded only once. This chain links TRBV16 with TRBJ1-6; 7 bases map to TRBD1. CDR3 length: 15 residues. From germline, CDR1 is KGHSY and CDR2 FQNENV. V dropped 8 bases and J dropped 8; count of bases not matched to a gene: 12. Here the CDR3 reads CASSPRGGRDSPLHF. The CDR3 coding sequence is TGTGCCAGCTCCCCCAGAGGGGGCAGAGATTCACCCCTCCACTTT.

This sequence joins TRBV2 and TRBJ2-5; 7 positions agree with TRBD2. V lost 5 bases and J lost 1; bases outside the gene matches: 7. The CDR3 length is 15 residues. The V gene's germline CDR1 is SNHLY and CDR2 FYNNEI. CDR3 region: CASSLLSGGQETQYF. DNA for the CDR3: TGTGCCAGCAGTTTGTTATCGGGGGGCCAAGAGACCCAGTACTTC.

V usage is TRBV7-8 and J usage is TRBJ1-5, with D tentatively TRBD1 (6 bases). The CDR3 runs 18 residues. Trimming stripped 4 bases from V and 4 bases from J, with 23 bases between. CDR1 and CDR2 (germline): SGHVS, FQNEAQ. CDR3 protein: CASSSLGAPIVNNQPQHF. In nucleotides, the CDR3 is TGTGCCAGCAGCTCCTTGGGGGCTCCGATAGTAAATAATCAGCCCCAGCATTTT.

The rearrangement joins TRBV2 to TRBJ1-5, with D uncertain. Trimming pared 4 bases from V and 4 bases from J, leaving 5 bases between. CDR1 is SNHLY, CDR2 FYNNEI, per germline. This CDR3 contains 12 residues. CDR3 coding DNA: TGTGCCAGCAGTGGAGAGAATCAGCCCCAGCATTTT. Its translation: CASSGENQPQHF.